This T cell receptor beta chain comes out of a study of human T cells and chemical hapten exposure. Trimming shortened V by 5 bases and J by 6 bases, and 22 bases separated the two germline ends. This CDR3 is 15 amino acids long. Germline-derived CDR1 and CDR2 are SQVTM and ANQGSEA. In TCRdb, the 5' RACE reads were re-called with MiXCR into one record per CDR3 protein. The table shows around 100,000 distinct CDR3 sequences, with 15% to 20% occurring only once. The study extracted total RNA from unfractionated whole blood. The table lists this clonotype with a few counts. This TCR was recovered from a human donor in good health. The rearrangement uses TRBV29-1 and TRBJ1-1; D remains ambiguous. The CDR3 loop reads CSVFPTGVGRSEAFF. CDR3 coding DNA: TGCAGCGTTTTCCCGACCGGGGTCGGCAGATCTGAAGCTTTCTTT.